The sequence of this T cell receptor (beta chain) was determined in a study of blood T cell repertoires in COVID-19. Method: immunoSEQ multiplex PCR; TCRdb's copy keeps in-frame clones and lacks some. The table records fewer than 200,000 clones, approximately 90% of them present only once. Germline trimming cut 4 bases from V and 0 bases from J; bases unmatched to any gene: 4. CDR1 is SGHTA, CDR2 FQGNSA, per germline. The CDR3 sequence is 15 residues long. Sequenced material: peripheral blood. The gene calls are TRBV7-2 and TRBJ1-2; 8 bases are shared with TRBD1. This TCR derives from a man aged 25 to 45 with COVID-19, enrolled during active disease. CDR3 protein: CASSYDRGANYGYTF. The DNA of the CDR3 is TGTGCCAGCAGCTACGACAGGGGAGCTAACTATGGCTACACCTTC.